This T cell receptor beta chain derives from a study of metastatic and nonmetastatic thyroid tumors. Whole-study context: Repertoire data that came from the blood and tumor or nodule tissue of malignant and benign thyroid patients were compared. Study results and caveats: Patients with malignant thyroid tumors reportedly had significantly higher TCR beta diversity than those with benign nodules, in blood and tumor.

This CDR3 has 12 residues. CDR1 and CDR2 (germline): MNHEY, SVGAGI. V was pared by 2 bases and J by 8 bases, with 9 bases between. As handled by the study authors: Clinicopathological groups of papillary thyroid cancer showed CDR3 differences that were used to build a distant-metastasis classifier. TCRdb called clones again from the PCR reads with MiXCR. The V and J calls here are based on TCRdb, not the publication. The sample records around 28,000 clones, under 15% being singletons. Nobody among the patients had been given any treatment before thyroid surgery. As regards this clone: Its antigen is not identified.

The sequence derives from a female donor with papillary thyroid cancer or a benign thyroid nodule (not recorded which). Some clones in this sample may be carry-over from other donors' samples. The J gene is TRBJ1-2, the V gene TRBV6-5; no reliable D call. What was sequenced was blood. The CDR3 DNA reads TGTGCCAGCAGTTACAAGGGTTTAGGCTACACCTTC. Translated, it gives CASSYKGLGYTF.